The 17 T cell receptor beta chains presented below share a single source sample, sequenced in a study of blood T cells in healthy people across ages (dated by TCRdb to between 2014 and 2016). Library construction relied on 5' RACE. The run used an Illumina HiSeq 2500. The second PCR ran for about 6 to 12 cycles and used a J-beta primer mix along with a sample-barcoded 5' primer. TCRdb reran the public reads through fastp at Q25 and MiXCR, keeping productive beta chains. Each CDR3 protein appears once, grouped with its most common genes and DNA. For this sample the table gives approximately 960,000 distinct CDR3 sequences, of which 25% to 35% were detected only once. 10% of the sample rests with the top ten. The sample was also reused in another study, on T cells of mothers and their children.

Material: blood. The origin of the receptors is a woman aged 40 to 50 in good health.

Details on this clonotype: The germline gene is not matched at one end of the junction; a read error may be the cause. The V and J genes are TRBV3-1 and TRBJ2-7, with TRBD2 matching 13 bases. The CDR3 is 18 residues long. Germline V CDR1 and CDR2: LGHDT, YNNKEL (reference sequence). The CDR3 loop is CVSSSDGGLAGLSYEQYF. CDR3 in DNA: TGTGTCAGCAGTTCGGATGGGGGACTAGCGGGGTTATCCTACGAGCAGTACTTC.

This clonotype was detected only a few times. The rearrangement uses TRBV28 and TRBJ2-7, with 10 bases matching TRBD2. Germline values: CDR1 MDHEN, CDR2 SYDVKM. The CDR3 sequence is 13 residues long. Trimming took 5 bases from V and 4 from J; bases not matched to a gene: 2. The CDR3 loop is CASSRAGGYEQYF. CDR3 bases: TGTGCCAGCAGTCGAGCGGGGGGGTACGAGCAGTACTTC.

The rearrangement links TRBV18 to TRBJ2-3, with 9 bases aligning to TRBD2. V shed 1 base and J 4 bases; nucleotides not matched to a gene: 6. CDR3 size: 16 residues. Germline V gene sequence: CDR1 KGHSH, CDR2 LQKENI. The CDR3 DNA reads TGTGCCAGCTCACCACGAAGCGGGGGGAGTGCAGATACGCAGTATTTT. Its protein is CASSPRSGGSADTQYF.

This clonotype was counted between two and nine times. This chain links TRBV28 with TRBJ1-4, with no clear D. The germline CDR1 and CDR2 sequences are MDHEN and SYDVKM. The CDR3 spans 14 residues. Trimming left V 1 base short and J 8 bases short, with 11 bases between. The CDR3 is CASSLLALGEKLFF. The CDR3 bases are TGTGCCAGCAGTTTATTGGCTTTAGGGGAAAAACTGTTTTTT.

The chain joins TRBV7-2 to TRBJ1-1; 7 nucleotides line up with TRBD1. Germline loops: CDR1 SGHTA, CDR2 FQGNSA. The CDR3 contains 15 residues. The junction had 11 bases not matched to a gene; V was cut back by 5 bases and J by 5 bases. CDR3 coding DNA: TGTGCCAGCAGCATAGTCCCAGGGGGGGTGACTGAAGCTTTCTTT. Translation gives CASSIVPGGVTEAFF.

In the case of this clonotype: A read error may explain this, as a much larger clone is one base away. The rearrangement uses TRBV10-2 and TRBJ2-1; D may be TRBD1 or TRBD2 (6 bases each). The CDR3 runs to 14 residues. Germline lookup yields CDR1 WSHSY and CDR2 SAAADI. This chain's CDR3 is CASSAGGPYNGQFF. The CDR3 nucleotides read TGCGCCAGCAGTGCCGGGGGCCCTTACAATGGGCAGTTCTTC.

The CDR3 protein is CASSTTTGLAFF. The CDR3 nucleotides read TGCGCCAGCAGCACGACTACAGGGTTGGCTTTCTTT. The V gene is TRBV5-1, the J gene TRBJ1-1; a weak D match, TRBD1 (6 bases). The V end was cut by 4 bases, the J end by 11 bases, with 15 bases between. The CDR3 has 12 residues. Germline V gene lookup returns CDR1 SGHRS and CDR2 YFSETQ.

Notes on this clonotype: This may come from a read error, since a much larger clone is one base off. This rearrangement joins TRBV6-5 to TRBJ2-1, with D unclear. Germline CDR1 and CDR2: MNHEY and SVGAGI. The CDR3 has 16 residues. The CDR3 DNA reads as TGTGCCAGCAGTTACTCTGAAATGAGCTCCTACAATGAGCAGTGCTTC. It specifies CASSYSEMSSYNEQCF.

The chain combines TRBV5-1 with TRBJ2-7; maybe TRBD1 (5 bases). Germline V gives CDR1 SGHRS, CDR2 YFSETQ. Trimming took off 3 bases at V and 3 bases at J, with 16 bases between the two ends. The CDR3 length is 15 residues. The CDR3 region has the DNA TGCGCCAGCAGCTCCAGCCCGACAGAAAACTACGAGCAGTACTTC. This translates into CASSSSPTENYEQYF.

This clonotype was seen many times. The chain carries TRBV20-1 and TRBJ2-5; TRBD2 matches 7 bases. The CDR3 runs 15 residues. Trimming cost V 0 bases and J 1 base; bases outside gene matches: 5. Germline V gene data show CDR1 as DFQATT and CDR2 as SNEGSKA (reference sequence). CDR3 amino acids: CSARDPRLAQETQYF. CDR3 bases: TGCAGTGCTAGAGACCCTCGACTAGCCCAAGAGACCCAGTACTTC.

The chain employs TRBV20-1 and TRBJ2-1, with 11 bases matching TRBD2. The J segment lost 8 bases and the V segment lost 0 bases, leaving 9 bases of the junction unmatched. CDR1 and CDR2 (germline): DFQATT, SNEGSKA (reference sequence). The CDR3 extends over 16 amino acids. CDR3 bases: TGCAGTGCTAGAGATATAGCGGGGGGGCGGTGGGATGAGCAGTTCTTC. This sequence encodes CSARDIAGGRWDEQFF.

This clonotype was found many times. The CDR3 sequence: CASSLTGGGNQPQHF. As DNA, the CDR3 is TGTGCCAGCAGTTTAACAGGGGGAGGCAATCAGCCCCAGCATTTT. This chain joins TRBV12-3 or TRBV12-4 and TRBJ1-5; 8 bases agree with TRBD1. With 2 bases clipped from V and 2 bases from J, the junction kept 2 bases outside the gene matches. The CDR3 extends over 15 amino acids.

The V gene is TRBV20-1, the J gene TRBJ1-2, with 8 bases identical to TRBD1. CDR1 is DFQATT, CDR2 SNEGSKA, per germline (reference sequence). Trimming cost V 6 bases and J 6 bases; bases outside gene matches: 18. The CDR3 runs 16 residues. DNA of the CDR3: TGCAGTGCCAAAGACAGGGGCCTGTTGGGAGGAGATGGCTACACCTTC. This codes for CSAKDRGLLGGDGYTF.

On this clonotype itself: The junction and the germline gene differ at one end; a read error may be behind it. The chain employs TRBV7-2 and TRBJ1-2; possibly TRBD1 for D (5 bases). The CDR3 has 16 residues. Germline CDR1 SGHTA, CDR2 FQGNSA. The CDR3 loop is CVSSLGQGPAVYGYTF. The CDR3 region has the DNA TGTGTCAGCAGCTTAGGGCAGGGACCCGCCGTGTATGGCTACACCTTC. Looking up the rest from reference TRBV7-2 and TRBJ1-2 gives the full variable domain: GAGVSQSPSNKVTEKGKDVELRCDPISGHTALYWYRQSLGQGLEFLIYFQGNSAPDKSGLPSDRFSAERTGGSVSTLTIQRTQQEDSAVYLCVSSLGQGPAVYGYTFGSGTRLTVV.

This clonotype occurred once. The chain has TRBV7-2 and TRBJ1-2; 8 positions match TRBD1. Germline-derived CDR1 and CDR2 are SGHTA and FQGNSA. CDR3 length equals 14 residues. With V trimmed by 4 bases and J by 5 bases, 6 bases remained unmatched. The chain's CDR3 is CASSCTGGSYGYTF. CDR3 sequence (DNA): TGTGCCAGCAGCTGTACAGGGGGTAGTTATGGCTACACCTTC.

The chain has TRBV5-1 and TRBJ1-5; D is perhaps TRBD1 (5 bases). V was cut by 0 bases and J by 0 bases, with 7 bases left in between. The CDR3 spans 15 residues. The germline CDR1 and CDR2 sequences are SGHRS and YFSETQ. CDR3 in DNA: TGCGCCAGCAGCTTGGCGGGGGTTAGCAATCAGCCCCAGCATTTT. Amino acid sequence: CASSLAGVSNQPQHF.

This clonotype was counted at least ten times. The rearrangement links TRBV5-1 to TRBJ2-7; 8 nucleotides agree with TRBD2. The CDR3 extends over 17 amino acids. Germline CDR1 SGHRS, CDR2 YFSETQ. Losses at the gene ends were 1 base for V and 3 bases for J; bases not matched to a gene: 12. The CDR3 loop is CASSLRREVAGYYEQYF. The DNA of the CDR3 is TGCGCCAGCAGCTTGAGGCGGGAAGTAGCGGGGTACTACGAGCAGTACTTC.